This TCR beta chain was obtained from a study of post-analysis software for immune sequencing data. Prepared TCR beta cDNA libraries contained unique molecular identifiers. From the PCR reads, TCRdb called clonotypes with MiXCR, one entry per CDR3 protein. The sample lists hundreds of thousands of distinct CDR3 sequences; about 27% were seen once. This CDR3 region has 16 residues. CDR1 is ENHRY, CDR2 SYGVKD, per germline. With 5 bases removed from V and 2 bases from J, the gap between germline ends came to 17 bases. Study-level findings and limits: Roughly 5 TRBV segments (TRBV5-6, TRBV5-1 and TRBV20-1 among them) occurred more frequently in patients than in controls.

As concerns this clonotype: Its antigen is as yet unknown.

The clonotype was recovered from a girl between 5 and 17 years old with multiple sclerosis. The source material was blood. The chain recombines TRBV10-3 with TRBJ2-3; maybe TRBD2 (6 bases). CDR3 nucleotide sequence: TGTGCCATCAGTCCCGCGGGGCGGAGGGACACAGATACGCAGTATTTT. This gives the protein CAISPAGRRDTDTQYF.